The present T cell receptor (beta chain) was sequenced within a study of blood T cell repertoires in COVID-19. At the level of the study: The origin of the acute and convalescent COVID-19 samples was the United States, Italy and Spain. T cells, B-cell-depleted T cells, or PBMCs supplied cDNA or gDNA.

A Seattle source enrolled patients during active infection and followed them longitudinally. V lost 6 bases to trimming and J lost 7 bases; unmatched junction nucleotides: 8. The V gene's germline CDR1 is LGHDT and CDR2 YNNKEL (reference sequence). The CDR3 contains 14 residues. In the authors' workflow: Using reference gene primer amplification, nucleated cell counts were estimated. The data were produced by immunoSEQ multiplex PCR, yet TCRdb's version contains in-frame clones alone and is incomplete. That table gives V, J and clone size, and the DNA gave D and trimming. This sample has around 170,000 clones, with more than 85% found just once.

This chain joins TRBV3-1 (or the pseudogene TRBV3-2) and TRBJ1-2; 10 bases match TRBD1. The sample taken for sequencing was peripheral blood. This sequence was found in a man aged 55 to 70 with COVID-19, enrolled during active disease. Written as DNA, the CDR3 is TGTGCCAGCAGGGAGACAGGGGGCAGGAGTGGCTACACCTTC. Translating it yields CASRETGGRSGYTF.